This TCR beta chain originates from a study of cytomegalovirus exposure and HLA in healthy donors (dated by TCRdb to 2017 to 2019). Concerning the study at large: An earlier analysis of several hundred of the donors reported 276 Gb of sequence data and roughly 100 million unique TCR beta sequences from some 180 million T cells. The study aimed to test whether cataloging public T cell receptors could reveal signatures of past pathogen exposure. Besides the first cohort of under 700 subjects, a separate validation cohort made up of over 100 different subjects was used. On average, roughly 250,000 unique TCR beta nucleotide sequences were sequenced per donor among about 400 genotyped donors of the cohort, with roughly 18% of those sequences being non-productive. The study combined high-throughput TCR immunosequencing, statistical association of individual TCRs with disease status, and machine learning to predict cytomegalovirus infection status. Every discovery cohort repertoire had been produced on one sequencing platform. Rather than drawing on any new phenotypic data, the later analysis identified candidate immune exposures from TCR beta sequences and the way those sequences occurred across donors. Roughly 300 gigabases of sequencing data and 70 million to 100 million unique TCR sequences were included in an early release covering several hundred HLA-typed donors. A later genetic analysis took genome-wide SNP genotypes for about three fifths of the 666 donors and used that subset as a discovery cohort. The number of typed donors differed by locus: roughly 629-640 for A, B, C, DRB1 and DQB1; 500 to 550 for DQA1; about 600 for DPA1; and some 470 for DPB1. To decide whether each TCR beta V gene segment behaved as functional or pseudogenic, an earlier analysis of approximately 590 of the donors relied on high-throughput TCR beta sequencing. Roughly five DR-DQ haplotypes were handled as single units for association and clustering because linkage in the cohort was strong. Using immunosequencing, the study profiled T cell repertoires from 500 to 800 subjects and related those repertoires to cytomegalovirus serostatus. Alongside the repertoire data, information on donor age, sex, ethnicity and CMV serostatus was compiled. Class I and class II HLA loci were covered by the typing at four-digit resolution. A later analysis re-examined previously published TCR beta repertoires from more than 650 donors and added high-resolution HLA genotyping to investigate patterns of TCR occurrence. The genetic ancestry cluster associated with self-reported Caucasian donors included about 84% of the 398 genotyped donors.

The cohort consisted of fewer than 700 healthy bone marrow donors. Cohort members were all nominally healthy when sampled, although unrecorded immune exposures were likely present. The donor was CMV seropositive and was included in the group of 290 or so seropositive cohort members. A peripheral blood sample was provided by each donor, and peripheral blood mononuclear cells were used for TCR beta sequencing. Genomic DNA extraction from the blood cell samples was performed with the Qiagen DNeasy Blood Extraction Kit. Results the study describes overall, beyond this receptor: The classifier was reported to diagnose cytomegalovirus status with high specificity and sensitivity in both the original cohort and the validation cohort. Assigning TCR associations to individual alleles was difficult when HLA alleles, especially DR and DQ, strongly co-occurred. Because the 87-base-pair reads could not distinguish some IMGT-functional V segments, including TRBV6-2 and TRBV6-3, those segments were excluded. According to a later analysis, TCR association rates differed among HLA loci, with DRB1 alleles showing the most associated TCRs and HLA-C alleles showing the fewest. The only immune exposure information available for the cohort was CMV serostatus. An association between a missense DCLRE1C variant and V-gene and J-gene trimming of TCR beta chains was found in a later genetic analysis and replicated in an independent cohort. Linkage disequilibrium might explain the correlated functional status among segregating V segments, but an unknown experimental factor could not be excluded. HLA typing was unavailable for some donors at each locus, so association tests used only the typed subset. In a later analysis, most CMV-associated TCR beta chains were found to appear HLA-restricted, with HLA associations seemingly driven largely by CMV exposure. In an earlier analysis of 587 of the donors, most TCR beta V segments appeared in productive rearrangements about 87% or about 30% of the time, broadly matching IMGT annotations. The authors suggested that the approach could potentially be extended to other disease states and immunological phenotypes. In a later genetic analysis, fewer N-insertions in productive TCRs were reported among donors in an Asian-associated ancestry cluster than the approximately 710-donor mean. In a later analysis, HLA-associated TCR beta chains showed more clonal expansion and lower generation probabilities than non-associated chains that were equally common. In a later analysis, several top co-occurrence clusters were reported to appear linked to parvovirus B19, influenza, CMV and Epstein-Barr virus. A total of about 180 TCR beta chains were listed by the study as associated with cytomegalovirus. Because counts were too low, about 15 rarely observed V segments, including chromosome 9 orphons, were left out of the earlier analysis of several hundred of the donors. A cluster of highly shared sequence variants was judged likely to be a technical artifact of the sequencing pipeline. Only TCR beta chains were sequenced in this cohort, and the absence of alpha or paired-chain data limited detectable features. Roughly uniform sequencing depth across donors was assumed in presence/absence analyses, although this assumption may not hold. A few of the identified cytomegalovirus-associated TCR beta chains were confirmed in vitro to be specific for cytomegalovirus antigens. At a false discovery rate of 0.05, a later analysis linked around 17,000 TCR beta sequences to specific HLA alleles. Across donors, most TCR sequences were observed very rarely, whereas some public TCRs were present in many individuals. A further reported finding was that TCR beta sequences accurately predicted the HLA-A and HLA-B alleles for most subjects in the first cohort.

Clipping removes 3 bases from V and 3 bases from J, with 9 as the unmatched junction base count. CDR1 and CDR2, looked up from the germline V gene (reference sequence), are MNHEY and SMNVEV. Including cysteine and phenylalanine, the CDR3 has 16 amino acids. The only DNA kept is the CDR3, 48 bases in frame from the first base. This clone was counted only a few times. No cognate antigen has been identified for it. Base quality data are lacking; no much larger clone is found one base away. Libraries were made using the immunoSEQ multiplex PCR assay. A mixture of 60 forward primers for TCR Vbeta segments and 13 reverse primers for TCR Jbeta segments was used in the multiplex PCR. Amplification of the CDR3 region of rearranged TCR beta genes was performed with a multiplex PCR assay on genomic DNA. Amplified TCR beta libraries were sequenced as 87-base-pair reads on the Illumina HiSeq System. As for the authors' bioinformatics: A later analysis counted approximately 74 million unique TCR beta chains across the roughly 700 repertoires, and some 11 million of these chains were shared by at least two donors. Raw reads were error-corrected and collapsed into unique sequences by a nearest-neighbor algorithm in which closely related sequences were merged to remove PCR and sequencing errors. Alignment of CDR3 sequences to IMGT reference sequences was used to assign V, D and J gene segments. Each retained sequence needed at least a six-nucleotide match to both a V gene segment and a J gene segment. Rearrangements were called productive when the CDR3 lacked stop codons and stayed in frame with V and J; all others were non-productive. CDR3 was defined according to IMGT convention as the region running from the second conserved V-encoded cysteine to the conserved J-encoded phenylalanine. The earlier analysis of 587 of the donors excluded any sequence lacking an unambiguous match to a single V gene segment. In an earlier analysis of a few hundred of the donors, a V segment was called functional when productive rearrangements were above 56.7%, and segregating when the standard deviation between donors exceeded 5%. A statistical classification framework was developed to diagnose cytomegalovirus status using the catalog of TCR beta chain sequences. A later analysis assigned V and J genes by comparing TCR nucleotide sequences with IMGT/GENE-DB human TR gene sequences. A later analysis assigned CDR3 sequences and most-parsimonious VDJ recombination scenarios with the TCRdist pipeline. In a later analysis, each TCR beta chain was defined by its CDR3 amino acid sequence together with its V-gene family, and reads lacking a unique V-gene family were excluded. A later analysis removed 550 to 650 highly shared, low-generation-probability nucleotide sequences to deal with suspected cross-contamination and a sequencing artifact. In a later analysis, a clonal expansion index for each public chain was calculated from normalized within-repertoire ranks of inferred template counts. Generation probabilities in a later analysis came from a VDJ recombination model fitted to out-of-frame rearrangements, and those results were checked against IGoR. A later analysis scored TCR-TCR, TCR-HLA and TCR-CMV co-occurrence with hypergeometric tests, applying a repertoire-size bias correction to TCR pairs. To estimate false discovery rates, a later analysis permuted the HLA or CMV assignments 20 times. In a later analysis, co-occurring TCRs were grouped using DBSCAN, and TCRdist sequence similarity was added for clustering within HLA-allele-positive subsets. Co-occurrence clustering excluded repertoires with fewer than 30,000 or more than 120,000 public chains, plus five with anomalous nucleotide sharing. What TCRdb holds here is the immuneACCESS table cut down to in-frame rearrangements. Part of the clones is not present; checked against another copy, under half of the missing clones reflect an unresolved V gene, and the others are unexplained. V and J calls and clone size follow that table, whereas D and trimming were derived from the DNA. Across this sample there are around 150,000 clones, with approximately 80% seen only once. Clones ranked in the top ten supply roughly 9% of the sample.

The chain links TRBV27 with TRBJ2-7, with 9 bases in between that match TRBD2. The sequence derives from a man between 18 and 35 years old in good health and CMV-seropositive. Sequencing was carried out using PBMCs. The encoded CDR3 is CASSFSLAGFLYEQYF. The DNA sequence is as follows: TGTGCCAGCAGTTTCTCGCTAGCGGGATTTCTCTACGAGCAGTACTTC.